One TCR beta chain is described in this entry. The protocol was immunoSEQ multiplex PCR, while the TCRdb copy is restricted to in-frame clones and leaves out a portion. The table includes over 150,000 clones, over 85% detected once. The data stem from a study of control samples from healthy donors and cancer patients. Trimming at V came to 4 bases and at J to 2 bases, leaving 9 bases not matched to a gene. The CDR3 sequence is 15 residues long. Germline V CDR1 and CDR2: SGHRS, YFSETQ. Sequencing was performed on blood. V is TRBV5-1 and J is TRBJ2-7; TRBD1 matches 7 bases. The TCR was taken from a man aged 35-49 years in good health. CDR3 in amino acids: CASSTGTAVTYEQYF. CDR3 nucleotides: TGCGCCAGCAGCACGGGGACAGCGGTTACCTACGAGCAGTACTTC.